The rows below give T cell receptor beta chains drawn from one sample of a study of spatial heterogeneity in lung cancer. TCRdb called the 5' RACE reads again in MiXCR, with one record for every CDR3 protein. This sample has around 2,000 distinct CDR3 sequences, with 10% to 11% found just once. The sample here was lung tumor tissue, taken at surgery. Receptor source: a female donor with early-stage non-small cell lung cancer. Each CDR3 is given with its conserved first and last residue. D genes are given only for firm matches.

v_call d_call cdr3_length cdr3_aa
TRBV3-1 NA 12 CASSQEGSGLFF
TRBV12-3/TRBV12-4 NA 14 CASRPGPRSYEQYF
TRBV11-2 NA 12 CASSLVGEKLFF
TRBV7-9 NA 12 CASSFDRETQYF
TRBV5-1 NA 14 CASSLDSGPGTQYF
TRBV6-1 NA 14 CASSVNGRGNEQFF
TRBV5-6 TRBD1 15 CASSLDRVAYNEQFF
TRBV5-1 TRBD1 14 CASSWGTGKNIQYF
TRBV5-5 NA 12 CASSSPNQPQHF
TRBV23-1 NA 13 CASSHRGRDTQYF
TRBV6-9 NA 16 CASSKLGPLAKNIQYF
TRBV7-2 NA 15 CASSFGTAIQETQYF
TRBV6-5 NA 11 CASRSWGEQFF
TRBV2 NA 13 CASMLDNRSPLHF
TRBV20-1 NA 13 CSARGSKVSPLHF
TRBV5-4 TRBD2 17 CASSLGPLAGGRETQYF
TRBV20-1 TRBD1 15 CSACDRGGPSDTQYF
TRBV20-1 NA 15 CSAVGQTAGANVLTF
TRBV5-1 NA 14 CASSWEGTQETQYF
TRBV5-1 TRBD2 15 CATSGSGGHGETQYF
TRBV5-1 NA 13 CASSWTDNYGYTF
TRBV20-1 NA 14 CSARGGEPITEAFF
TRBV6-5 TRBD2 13 CASKPGTIDTQYF
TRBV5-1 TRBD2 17 CASSPGLAGGLGETQYF
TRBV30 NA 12 CASTQGRETQYF
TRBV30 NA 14 CAWRRMGDTGELFF
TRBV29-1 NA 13 CSVVSQPTDTQYF
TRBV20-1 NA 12 CSARMKAHEQFF
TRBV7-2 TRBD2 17 CASSDRSSGGGAGTQYF